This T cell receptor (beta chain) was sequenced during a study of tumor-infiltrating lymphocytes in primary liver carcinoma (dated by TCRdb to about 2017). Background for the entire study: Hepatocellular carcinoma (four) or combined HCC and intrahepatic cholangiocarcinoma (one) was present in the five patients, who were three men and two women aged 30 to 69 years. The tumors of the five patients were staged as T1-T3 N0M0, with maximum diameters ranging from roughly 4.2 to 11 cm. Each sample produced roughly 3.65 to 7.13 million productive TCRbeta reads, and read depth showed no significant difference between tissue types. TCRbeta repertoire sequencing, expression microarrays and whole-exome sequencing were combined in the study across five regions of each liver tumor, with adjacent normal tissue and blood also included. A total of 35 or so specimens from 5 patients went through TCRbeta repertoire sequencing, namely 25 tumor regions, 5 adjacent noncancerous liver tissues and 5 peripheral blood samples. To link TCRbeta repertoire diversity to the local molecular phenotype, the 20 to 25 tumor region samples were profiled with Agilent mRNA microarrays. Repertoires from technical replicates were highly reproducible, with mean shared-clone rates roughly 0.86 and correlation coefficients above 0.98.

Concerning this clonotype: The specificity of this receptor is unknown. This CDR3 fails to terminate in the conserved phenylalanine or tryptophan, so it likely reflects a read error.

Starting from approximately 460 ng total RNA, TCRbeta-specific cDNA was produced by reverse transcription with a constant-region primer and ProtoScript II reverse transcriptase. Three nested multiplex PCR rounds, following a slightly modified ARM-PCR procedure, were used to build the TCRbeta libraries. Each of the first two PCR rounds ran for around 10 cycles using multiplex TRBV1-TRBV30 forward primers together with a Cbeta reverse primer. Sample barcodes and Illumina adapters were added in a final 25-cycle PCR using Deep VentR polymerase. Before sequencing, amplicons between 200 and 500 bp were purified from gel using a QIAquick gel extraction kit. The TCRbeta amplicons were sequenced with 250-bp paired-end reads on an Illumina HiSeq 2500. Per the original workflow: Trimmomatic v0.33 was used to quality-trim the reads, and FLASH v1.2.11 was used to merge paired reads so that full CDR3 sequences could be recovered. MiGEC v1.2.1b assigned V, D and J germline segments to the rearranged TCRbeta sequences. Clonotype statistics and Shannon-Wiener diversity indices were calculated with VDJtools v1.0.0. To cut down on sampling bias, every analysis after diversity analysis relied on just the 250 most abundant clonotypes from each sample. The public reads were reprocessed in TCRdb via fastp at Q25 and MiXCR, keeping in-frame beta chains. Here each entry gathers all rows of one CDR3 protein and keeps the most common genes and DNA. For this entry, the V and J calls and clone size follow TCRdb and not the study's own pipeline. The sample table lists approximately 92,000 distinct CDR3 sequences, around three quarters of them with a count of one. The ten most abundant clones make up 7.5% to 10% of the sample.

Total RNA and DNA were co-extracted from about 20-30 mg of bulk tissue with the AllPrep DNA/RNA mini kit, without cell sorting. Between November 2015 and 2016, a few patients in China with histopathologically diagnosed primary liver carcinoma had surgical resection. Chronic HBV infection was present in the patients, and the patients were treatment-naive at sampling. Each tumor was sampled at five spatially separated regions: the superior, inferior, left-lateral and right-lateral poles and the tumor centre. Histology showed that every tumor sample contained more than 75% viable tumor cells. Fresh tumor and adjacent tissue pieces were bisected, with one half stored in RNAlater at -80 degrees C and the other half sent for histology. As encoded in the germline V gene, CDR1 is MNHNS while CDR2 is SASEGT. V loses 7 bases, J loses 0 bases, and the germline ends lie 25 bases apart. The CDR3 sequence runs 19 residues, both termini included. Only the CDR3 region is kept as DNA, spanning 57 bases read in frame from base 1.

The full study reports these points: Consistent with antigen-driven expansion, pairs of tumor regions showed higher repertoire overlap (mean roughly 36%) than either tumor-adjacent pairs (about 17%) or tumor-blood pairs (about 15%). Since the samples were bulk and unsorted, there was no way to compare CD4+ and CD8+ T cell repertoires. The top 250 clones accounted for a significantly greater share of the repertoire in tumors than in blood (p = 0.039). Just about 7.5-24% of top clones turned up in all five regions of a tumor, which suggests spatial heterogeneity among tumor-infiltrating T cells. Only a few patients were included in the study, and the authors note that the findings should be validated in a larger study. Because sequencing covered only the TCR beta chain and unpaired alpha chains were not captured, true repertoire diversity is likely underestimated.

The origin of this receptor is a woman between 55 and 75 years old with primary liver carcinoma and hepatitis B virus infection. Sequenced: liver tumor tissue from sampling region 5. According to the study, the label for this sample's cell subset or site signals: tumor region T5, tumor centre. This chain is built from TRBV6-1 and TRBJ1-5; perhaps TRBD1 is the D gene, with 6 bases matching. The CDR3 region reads CASKGPFPGQIYSNQPQHL. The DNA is TGTGCCAGCAAGGGCCCGTTTCCGGGACAAATTTATAGCAATCAGCCCCAGCATTTA.